Listed below are T cell receptor beta chains from one sample, sequenced in a study of blood T cells in healthy people across ages. TCRdb analysed the 5' RACE reads with MiXCR anew, one entry per CDR3 protein. The sample lists more than 700,000 distinct CDR3 sequences, about 53% seen once, with roughly 37% in the top ten. The sample taken for sequencing was blood. These receptor sequences come from a man older than 75 in good health. Both conserved end residues are part of each CDR3. Fields, in order: V gene, D gene, J gene, clone size, CDR3 DNA, CDR3 protein. A D gene is named only where the DNA matches it firmly. The listing skips clone size in some rows; elsewhere it reads once, few, many or a size class.

v_call: TRBV5-1
d_call: TRBD1
j_call: TRBJ2-3
clone_size: .
cdr3_nt: TGCGCCAGCAGCGTGACGGGACAGGGAAGCACAGATACGCAGTATTTT
cdr3_aa: CASSVTGQGSTDTQYF

v_call: TRBV7-9
d_call: .
j_call: TRBJ2-7
clone_size: .
cdr3_nt: TGTGCCAGCAGCCCCCCCAGTTCAGTGCTCGAGCAGTACTTC
cdr3_aa: CASSPPSSVLEQYF

v_call: TRBV4-1
d_call: .
j_call: TRBJ2-7
clone_size: few
cdr3_nt: TGCGCCAGCAGCCAAGACCTTTCAGCTCGAGAGCAGTACTTC
cdr3_aa: CASSQDLSAREQYF

v_call: TRBV13
d_call: TRBD2
j_call: TRBJ2-3
clone_size: .
cdr3_nt: TGTGCCAGCAGCTTACGGGGGGAGCGGGGGAGCACAGATACGCAGTATTTT
cdr3_aa: CASSLRGERGSTDTQYF

v_call: TRBV11-1
d_call: TRBD2
j_call: TRBJ2-3
clone_size: few
cdr3_nt: TGTGCCAGCAGCCGGGGAGGGATCGCAGATACGCAGTATTTT
cdr3_aa: CASSRGGIADTQYF

v_call: TRBV30
d_call: .
j_call: TRBJ1-1
clone_size: .
cdr3_nt: TGTGCCTGGAGGGAGGGACATAAGAATGAAGCTTTCTTT
cdr3_aa: CAWREGHKNEAFF

v_call: TRBV24-1
d_call: .
j_call: TRBJ2-1
clone_size: .
cdr3_nt: TGTGCCACCAGCACCTCTGGCGGGACGGGGAATGAGCAGTTCTTC
cdr3_aa: CATSTSGGTGNEQFF

v_call: TRBV27
d_call: .
j_call: TRBJ1-2
clone_size: few
cdr3_nt: TGTGCCAGCAAACGGGACGGAGTCTATGGCTACACCTTC
cdr3_aa: CASKRDGVYGYTF

v_call: TRBV5-1
d_call: .
j_call: TRBJ2-1
clone_size: many
cdr3_nt: TGCGCCAGCAGCCGAAACAATGAGCAGTTCTTC
cdr3_aa: CASSRNNEQFF

v_call: TRBV29-1
d_call: .
j_call: TRBJ2-3
clone_size: .
cdr3_nt: TGCAGCGTCCGGACAGTCCGTAGCACAGATACGCAGTATTTT
cdr3_aa: CSVRTVRSTDTQYF

v_call: TRBV5-5
d_call: .
j_call: TRBJ1-5
clone_size: .
cdr3_nt: TGTGCCAGCAGCCCCAACATTCAGGGGCGCAATCAGCCCCAGCATTTT
cdr3_aa: CASSPNIQGRNQPQHF